Presented here are 26 T cell receptor beta chains from one specimen sequenced in a study of PD-1 blockade in classical Hodgkin lymphoma. The method was immunoSEQ multiplex PCR; TCRdb's version includes in-frame clones alone and lacks a portion of them. The sample lists tens of thousands of clones; 75% to 90% were seen once. All trial patients relapsed after autologous stem cell transplantation. The sequences come from peripheral blood mononuclear cells (PBMCs), collected before the second cycle of nivolumab. These receptors were obtained from a human donor with classical Hodgkin lymphoma.

This clone was seen just once. The chain carries TRBV27 and TRBJ2-7; 9 positions agree with TRBD1. Looked up from germline, CDR1 is MNHEY and CDR2 is SMNVEV (reference sequence). The J segment lost 4 bases and the V segment lost 4 bases, leaving 5 bases of the junction unmatched. There are 14 residues in the CDR3. CDR3 sequence: CASSSRDRVYEQYF. CDR3 bases: TGTGCCAGCAGTTCCCGGGACAGGGTGTACGAGCAGTACTTC.

The chain is built from TRBV7-9 and TRBJ2-1; 9 positions match TRBD2. Germline loops: CDR1 SEHNR, CDR2 FQNEAQ (reference sequence). This CDR3 has 16 amino acids. The junction had 5 bases not matched to a gene; V was cut back by 3 bases and J by 2 bases. The CDR3, as DNA: TGTGCCAGCAGCTTGGGCGGGAGGGGCCCCTACAATGAGCAGTTCTTC. Its translation is CASSLGGRGPYNEQFF.

V is TRBV5-1 and J is TRBJ2-5, with D possibly TRBD2 on 5 matching bases. Germline V CDR1 and CDR2: SGHRS, YFSETQ. The V gene lost 0 bases and the J gene lost 4 bases, with 7 bases spanning the gap. This CDR3 comprises 13 residues. CDR3 bases: TGCGCCAGCAGCTTGGGAGGGTCAGAGACCCAGTACTTC. Protein sequence: CASSLGGSETQYF.

V and J are TRBV7-2 and TRBJ2-7; the D is unclear. Between the trimmed V and J ends, which lost 2 bases and 2 bases, there was a span of 4 bases. Germline CDR1 is SGHTA and CDR2 is FQGNSA. This CDR3 spans 12 amino acids. The CDR3 region is CASSLSAYEQYF. The CDR3 DNA reads as TGTGCCAGCAGCTTATCGGCCTACGAGCAGTACTTC.

The rearrangement joins TRBV7-2 to TRBJ2-5, with 7 bases lining up with TRBD2. Germline V CDR1 and CDR2: SGHTA, FQGNSA. V gave up 5 bases and J gave up 5 bases; unmatched junction bases: 14. CDR3 length: 16 residues. The CDR3 coding sequence is TGTGCCAGCAGCCCTCGTGGCAGCCCCGGGGGGGAGACCCAGTACTTC. Its protein is CASSPRGSPGGETQYF. Combining the CDR3 with reference TRBV7-2 and TRBJ2-5 gives the whole variable domain GAGVSQSPSNKVTEKGKDVELRCDPISGHTALYWYRQSLGQGLEFLIYFQGNSAPDKSGLPSDRFSAERTGGSVSTLTIQRTQQEDSAVYLCASSPRGSPGGETQYFGPGTRLLVL.

The chain has TRBV4-1 and TRBJ1-2, with a possible D match to TRBD1 (5 bases). Between the trimmed V and J ends, which lost 0 bases and 4 bases, there was a span of 12 bases. The CDR3 extends over 15 amino acids. CDR1 and CDR2 (germline): MGHRA, YSYEKL. As DNA, the CDR3 is TGCGCCAGCAGCCAAGAACACGGGGGTCCCTATGGCTACACCTTC. It specifies CASSQEHGGPYGYTF.

This chain connects TRBV2 to TRBJ1-2; tentatively, D is TRBD1 (5 bases). V lost 5 bases to trimming and J lost 7 bases, with 14 bases between them. This CDR3 comprises 13 residues. Per germline, CDR1 SNHLY and CDR2 FYNNEI. DNA of the CDR3: TGTGCCAGCAGTACCAACCGGGACGGTGGCTACACCTTC. It translates to CASSTNRDGGYTF. The full variable domain, in which reference TRBV2 and TRBJ1-2 provide the parts outside the CDR3, is EPEVTQTPSHQVTQMGQEVILRCVPISNHLYFYWYRQILGQKVEFLVSFYNNEISEKSEIFDDQFSVERPDGSNFTLKIRSTKLEDSAMYFCASSTNRDGGYTFGSGTRLTVV.

The DNA of the CDR3 is TGTGCCAGCAGCCAAGGACCAACGGGGAATCAGCCCCAGCATTTT. This sequence encodes CASSQGPTGNQPQHF. The gene calls are TRBV4-2 and TRBJ1-5; no definite D call. The CDR3 is made up of 15 amino acids. Germline CDR1 reads LGHNA; CDR2 reads YNFKEQ. Trimming shortened V by 1 base and J by 4 bases, and 11 bases separated the two germline ends.

The J gene is TRBJ1-6, the V gene TRBV19, with 7 bases identical to TRBD1. The CDR3 totals 14 residues. Trimming removed 4 bases from V and 5 bases from J; junction bases left unmatched: 2. Per germline, CDR1 LNHDA and CDR2 SQIVND (reference sequence). The CDR3 reads CASSNRGDNSPLHF. CDR3 in DNA: TGTGCCAGTAGTAACAGGGGAGATAATTCACCCCTCCACTTT.

This clone was seen a single time. This sequence joins TRBV11-2 and TRBJ2-5; D uncertain. The V gene lost 1 base and the J gene lost 5 bases, with 2 bases spanning the gap. Germline assignment: CDR1 SGHAT and CDR2 FQNNGV. The CDR3 runs 11 residues. CDR3 bases: TGTGCCAGCAGCTTAGCCGAGACCCAGTACTTC. Translated: CASSLAETQYF. Full variable domain (missing parts from reference TRBV11-2 and TRBJ2-5): EAGVAQSPRYKIIEKRQSVAFWCNPISGHATLYWYQQILGQGPKLLIQFQNNGVVDDSQLPKDRFSAERLKGVDSTLKIQPAKLEDSAVYLCASSLAETQYFGPGTRLLVL.

The rearrangement links TRBV6-1 to TRBJ2-5; D possibly matches TRBD1 or TRBD2 (5 bases each). V lost 2 bases to trimming and J lost 7 bases, with 14 bases between them. This CDR3 is built from 14 residues. Germline V CDR1 and CDR2: MNHNS, SASEGT. The CDR3 bases are TGTGCCAGCAGTGAATGGGGGATTCCGGGGACCCAGTACTTC. Translating it yields CASSEWGIPGTQYF.

This sequence joins TRBV19 and TRBJ2-7; 8 bases agree with TRBD1. This CDR3 spans 15 amino acids. CDR1 LNHDA and CDR2 SQIVND come from the germline V gene (reference sequence). The V gene end was trimmed by 6 bases and the J gene end by 2 bases; junction bases not matched to a gene: 9. DNA for the CDR3: TGTGCCAGTAGAGCACCCGGGACAGGTCCCTACGAGCAGTACTTC. Protein: CASRAPGTGPYEQYF.

This rearrangement joins TRBV27 to TRBJ2-5; D gene ambiguous. The germline V and J ends were trimmed by 2 bases and 4 bases, with 11 bases remaining between them. Germline loops: CDR1 MNHEY, CDR2 SMNVEV (reference sequence). The CDR3 has 14 residues. The CDR3 loop reads CASSLPGLGETQYF. As DNA, the CDR3 is TGTGCCAGCAGTTTACCCGGGTTAGGAGAGACCCAGTACTTC.

This sequence joins TRBV11-2 and TRBJ2-7, with TRBD1 identical over 7 bases. The V gene's germline CDR1 is SGHAT and CDR2 FQNNGV. The CDR3 has 13 amino acids. The V segment lost 5 bases and the J segment 3 bases; nucleotides outside the gene matches: 4. The DNA of the CDR3 is TGTGCCAGCAGCCCCGCAGGGGGCTACGAGCAGTACTTC. Its translation is CASSPAGGYEQYF.

The chain combines TRBV30 with TRBJ2-7; possibly TRBD1 for D (6 bases). CDR1 is GTSNPN and CDR2 is SVGIG in the germline V gene (reference sequence). The CDR3 length is 12 residues. V lost 3 bases and J 5 bases, leaving 11 bases between the germline ends. The CDR3 is CAWRTHRDEQYF. The CDR3 region has the DNA TGTGCCTGGAGAACTCACAGGGACGAGCAGTACTTC.

The chain uses TRBV7-9 and TRBJ2-5; D is unclear. CDR1 and CDR2 from the germline V gene are SEHNR and FQNEAQ (reference sequence). This CDR3 is 14 amino acids long. V was trimmed by 1 base and J by 5 bases, leaving 11 bases between them. Written as DNA, the CDR3 is TGTGCCAGCAGCTTAGGACGCGCGGTGGAGACCCAGTACTTC. Its protein is CASSLGRAVETQYF.

V gene TRBV5-1 combines with J gene TRBJ1-1; 7 bases agree with TRBD1. Germline-derived CDR1 and CDR2 are SGHRS and YFSETQ. Germline trimming cut 1 base from V and 3 bases from J; bases unmatched to any gene: 12. The CDR3 consists of 17 residues. CDR3 in DNA: TGCGCCAGCAGCTTGAAGGGTAAGACAGGGTGGGACACTGAAGCTTTCTTT. Residues: CASSLKGKTGWDTEAFF.

The gene calls are TRBV10-3 and TRBJ1-1; D gene unclear. This CDR3 comprises 14 residues. Between the trimmed V and J ends, which lost 1 base and 6 bases, there was a span of 12 bases. Germline lookup yields CDR1 ENHRY and CDR2 SYGVKD. The CDR3 reads CAISEYGGRAEAFF. The CDR3 DNA reads TGTGCCATCAGTGAGTATGGAGGGAGGGCTGAAGCTTTCTTT.

This chain uses TRBV27 with TRBJ2-1; TRBD2 agrees at 11 bases. The V gene end was trimmed by 6 bases and the J gene end by 0 bases; junction bases not matched to a gene: 16. This CDR3 contains 20 residues. Germline CDR1 reads MNHEY; CDR2 reads SMNVEV (reference sequence). The CDR3 loop reads CASRSGLAGGPSDSYNEQFF. For the CDR3, the DNA is TGTGCCAGCAGGTCGGGATTAGCGGGAGGGCCCTCCGACTCCTACAATGAGCAGTTCTTC.

The chain has TRBV25-1 and TRBJ2-7; D remains unclear. This CDR3 is built from 12 residues. Germline values: CDR1 MGHDK, CDR2 SYGVNS. Trimming took 0 bases from V and 3 from J, leaving 3 bases between them. CDR3: CASSEYGYEQYF. Here the CDR3 DNA reads TGTGCCAGCAGTGAATACGGCTACGAGCAGTACTTC.

CDR3 protein: CASSQENGGRISRDTQYF. The CDR3 DNA sequence: TGCGCCAGCAGCCAAGAGAATGGGGGCAGAATATCAAGGGATACGCAGTATTTT. The chain recombines TRBV4-1 with TRBJ2-3, with a weak D call TRBD1 (6 bases). Between the trimmed V and J ends, which lost 0 bases and 6 bases, there was a span of 22 bases. CDR1 and CDR2 (germline): MGHRA, YSYEKL. CDR3 length: 18 amino acids.

V gene TRBV9 combines with J gene TRBJ1-1; perhaps TRBD1 as D (5 bases). V lost 0 bases and J 2 bases, leaving 17 bases between the germline ends. The CDR3 loop spans 17 amino acids. The V gene's germline CDR1 is SGDLS and CDR2 YYNGEE. Here the CDR3 reads CASSVAPQGGGNTEAFF. The CDR3 DNA follows: TGTGCCAGCAGCGTAGCTCCCCAGGGTGGGGGAAACACTGAAGCTTTCTTT.

For this clone: The sample has other DNA sequences that encode this CDR3 too. The chain has TRBV5-6 and TRBJ1-1; TRBD1 might be the D (6 bases). The CDR3 is 14 residues long. The V gene lost 0 bases and the J gene lost 1 base, with 7 bases spanning the gap. CDR1 is SGHDT and CDR2 is YYEEEE in the germline V gene. The CDR3 sequence is CASSLGGPNTEAFF. The CDR3 DNA reads TGTGCCAGCAGCTTGGGGGGGCCGAACACTGAAGCTTTCTTT.

The rearrangement uses TRBV21-1 and TRBJ1-1; the table calls TRBD1, which could not be checked here. TRBV21-1 is shown as a pseudogene. The CDR3 runs 16 residues. In nucleotides, the CDR3 is TGTGCCAGCAGAATAAGGACAGTCCCTGTGAACACTGAAGCTTTCTTT. Translating gives CASRIRTVPVNTEAFF.

This chain uses TRBV5-5 with TRBJ1-4; D is unresolved. The length of the CDR3 is 14 residues. With 0 bases removed from V and 0 bases from J, the gap between germline ends came to 3 bases. Germline values: CDR1 SGHKS, CDR2 YYEKEE (reference sequence). The CDR3 nucleotides are TGTGCCAGCAGCTTGGGGGCAACTAATGAAAAACTGTTTTTT. This translates into CASSLGATNEKLFF.

The chain has TRBV18 and TRBJ1-4; D gene uncertain. Trimming removed 5 bases from V and 8 bases from J, with 12 bases in between. The V gene's germline CDR1 is KGHSH and CDR2 LQKENI. The CDR3 is 13 amino acids. The chain's CDR3 is CASSSTGSEKLFF. The CDR3 nucleotides read TGTGCCAGCTCATCAACGGGAAGCGAAAAACTGTTTTTT.